The 8 T cell receptor beta chains below all came from one sample that was sequenced in a study of T cell repertoires in cytomegalovirus infection. TCRdb reprocessed the reads with MiXCR, giving one entry per CDR3 protein. The sample has some 500,000 distinct CDR3 sequences, around 40% seen once; the top ten hold over 45%. No cognate antigen is known for these TCRs. The specimen was cultured PBMCs, collected from culture after CMV antigen stimulation. The receptors were sampled from a human donor in good health (CMV status not recorded). Some clones in this sample may be carry-over from other donors' samples.

This clonotype was counted ten times or more. The chain employs TRBV6-6 and TRBJ2-5; D might be TRBD2 (5 bases). The CDR3 contains 13 residues. V dropped 0 bases and J dropped 5 bases, with 7 bases sitting between them. Germline loops: CDR1 MNHNY, CDR2 SVGAGI (reference sequence). The CDR3 loop reads CASSYSTGETQYF. Written as DNA, the CDR3 is TGTGCCAGCAGTTACTCGACGGGGGAGACCCAGTACTTC.

This chain connects TRBV7-2 to TRBJ2-3, with TRBD1 matching over 8 bases. J was trimmed by 4 bases and V by 5 bases; bases with no gene match: 8. Germline lookup yields CDR1 SGHTA and CDR2 FQGNSA. The CDR3 is 15 residues long. CDR3 nucleotide sequence: TGTGCCAGCAGCCCCTGGACAGGGCGGGCAGATACGCAGTATTTT. Translating it yields CASSPWTGRADTQYF.

The V call is TRBV7-2, the J call TRBJ2-4, with D hard to call. The CDR3 loop spans 15 amino acids. Germline CDR1 and CDR2: SGHTA and FQGNSA. V shed 5 bases and J shed 0 bases, with 11 bases lying between them. CDR3 sequence: CASSRLGRAKNIQYF. CDR3 sequence (DNA): TGTGCCAGCAGCCGGCTCGGGCGAGCCAAAAACATTCAGTACTTC.

V gene TRBV7-2 combines with J gene TRBJ2-1, with D perhaps being TRBD1 or TRBD2 (6 bases each). Germline V lookup: CDR1 SGHTA, CDR2 FQGNSA. V was clipped by 2 bases and J by 9 bases, with 17 bases between them. This CDR3 comprises 15 residues. This CDR3 is CASSLWGAAPGEQFF. The DNA for the CDR3 is TGTGCCAGCAGCTTATGGGGGGCCGCCCCGGGTGAGCAGTTCTTC.

This clonotype was recorded a few times. The chain combines TRBV7-9 with TRBJ1-1; D uncertain. V was cut by 1 base and J by 6 bases, with 3 bases left in between. This CDR3 has 11 amino acids. Germline V gene data show CDR1 as SEHNR and CDR2 as FQNEAQ (reference sequence). CDR3 loop: CASSLVAEAFF. The CDR3 DNA sequence: TGTGCCAGCAGCTTAGTGGCTGAAGCTTTCTTT.

Comment on this clonotype: Germline and junction disagree at one end, which may indicate a read error. The chain recombines TRBV4-1 with TRBJ2-7, with D tentatively TRBD2 (6 bases). CDR3 size: 14 residues. Germline V gene lookup returns CDR1 MGHRA and CDR2 YSYEKL. For the CDR3, the DNA is TGTGCCAGCAGCCAAGGCCCATCGGGGGTCGAGCAGTACTTC. Translating it yields CASSQGPSGVEQYF.

This clonotype was observed a few times. The V gene is TRBV5-6, the J gene TRBJ2-1; either TRBD1 or TRBD2 may fit D (6 bases each). CDR1 and CDR2 (germline): SGHDT, YYEEEE. Trimming shortened V by 4 bases and J by 0 bases, and 14 bases separated the two germline ends. This CDR3 spans 16 amino acids. CDR3 DNA sequence: TGTGCCAGCAGCAGGGGGTTCGGGAGCTCCTACAATGAGCAGTTCTTC. It yields the protein CASSRGFGSSYNEQFF.

There are many counts of this clonotype. V is TRBV7-2 and J is TRBJ2-7; D might be TRBD1 or TRBD2, each matching 5 bases. In germline, CDR1 is SGHTA, CDR2 FQGNSA. The CDR3 contains 15 residues. Trimming cost V 2 bases and J 6 bases, with 17 bases left between them. CDR3 bases: TGTGCCAGCAGCTTAACTGTGCAGGGACGGCGCGAGCAGTACTTC. Translated, it gives CASSLTVQGRREQYF.